A selection of T cell receptor beta chains follows, all from one sample in a study of blood T cell repertoires in COVID-19. TCRdb keeps only in-frame clones here, not all; method: immunoSEQ multiplex PCR. The sample consists of fewer than 350,000 clones, 75% to 95% of them appearing once. Sequenced: peripheral blood. These receptors originate from a woman between 25 and 40 years old with COVID-19, enrolled during active disease. The CDR3 runs from the conserved cysteine through the conserved F or W. A D gene is named only where the DNA matches it firmly. Clone sizes are given selectively: once, few, many, or a class where the clone is expanded.

cdr3_length d_call clone_size j_call v_call cdr3_aa cdr3_nt
11 - once TRBJ2-7 TRBV28 CASSFRGEQYF TGTGCCAGCAGTTTCCGGGGGGAGCAGTACTTC
15 - - TRBJ2-5 TRBV9 CASTPGMTSGETQYF TGTGCCAGCACCCCAGGGATGACCTCTGGAGAGACCCAGTACTTC
13 - - TRBJ2-7 TRBV7-9 CASSPQVTYEQYF TGTGCCAGCAGCCCACAGGTAACCTACGAGCAGTACTTC
13 - - TRBJ1-2 TRBV10-2 CASREDLYYGYTF TGCGCCAGCCGGGAGGACTTATACTATGGCTACACCTTC
14 TRBD1 - TRBJ2-2 TRBV5-1 CASSLGQGAGELFF TGCGCCAGCAGCCTAGGACAGGGGGCCGGGGAGCTGTTTTTT
12 - - TRBJ1-1 TRBV6-5 CASRSGETEAFF TGTGCCAGCAGATCAGGGGAAACTGAAGCTTTCTTT
13 - few TRBJ1-1 TRBV12-3/TRBV12-4 CASSSGGGTEAFF TGTGCCAGCAGTTCGGGGGGAGGCACTGAAGCTTTCTTT
14 - - TRBJ1-6 TRBV28 CASTLRQANSPLHF TGTGCCAGTACCCTGCGACAGGCCAATTCACCCCTCCACTTT
15 TRBD2 few TRBJ2-7 TRBV27 CASSSQRELPYEQYF TGTGCCAGCAGTTCCCAGCGGGAGTTACCCTACGAGCAGTACTTC
15 TRBD1 - TRBJ2-3 TRBV4-3 CASSHGTASTDTQYF TGCGCCAGCAGCCATGGGACAGCAAGCACAGATACGCAGTATTTT
14 TRBD1 once TRBJ1-1 TRBV5-1 CASGLTGRHTEAFF TGCGCCAGCGGGCTGACAGGGAGGCACACTGAAGCTTTCTTT
16 TRBD2 - TRBJ2-3 TRBV27 CASSVRTSGMGDTQYF TGTGCCAGCAGTGTACGGACTAGCGGGATGGGAGATACGCAGTATTTT
15 - - TRBJ1-2 TRBV27 CASSLSGGRDYGYTF TGTGCCAGCAGTTTATCCGGGGGACGAGACTATGGCTACACCTTC
12 - - TRBJ2-3 TRBV10-1 CASSAGTDTQYF TGCGCCAGCAGTGCAGGGACAGATACGCAGTATTTT
13 - - TRBJ2-7 TRBV30 CAWSRQRSYEQYF TGTGCCTGGAGTCGACAGAGATCCTACGAGCAGTACTTC
14 - - TRBJ1-6 TRBV9 CASSVELYNSPLHF TGTGCCAGCAGCGTAGAGCTTTATAATTCACCCCTCCACTTT
18 TRBD1 - TRBJ1-6 TRBV19 CASSFGRLEITGDSPLHF TGTGCCAGTAGCTTTGGGAGGCTGGAGATAACAGGGGATTCACCCCTCCACTTT
15 TRBD1 - TRBJ1-1 TRBV5-1 CASSLEAGGNTEAFF TGCGCCAGCAGCTTGGAAGCAGGGGGGAACACTGAAGCTTTCTTT
14 - - TRBJ2-3 TRBV18 CASSSGQITDTQYF TGTGCCAGCTCCTCGGGACAAATCACAGATACGCAGTATTTT
15 - - TRBJ2-3 TRBV27 CASRPGTSRTDTQYF TGTGCCAGCCGACCTGGGACTTCCCGCACAGATACGCAGTATTTT
21 - - TRBJ1-4 TRBV3-1/TRBV3-2 CASSQDPPSDGIGLVNEKLFF TGTGCCAGCAGCCAAGATCCCCCTTCTGACGGGATTGGGTTGGTTAATGAAAAACTGTTTTTT
16 TRBD2 - TRBJ2-1 TRBV6-1 CASSGGGAGGRSEQFF TGTGCCAGCAGTGGGGGAGGTGCGGGAGGGAGGAGTGAGCAGTTCTTC
13 TRBD1 - TRBJ2-7 TRBV19 CASSNRDSYEQYF TGTGCCAGTAGTAACAGGGACAGCTACGAGCAGTACTTC
16 - once TRBJ1-6 TRBV27 CASISPAGPDDSPLHF TGTGCCAGCATCTCCCCGGCGGGTCCTGACGATTCACCCCTCCACTTT
12 - - TRBJ1-2 TRBV7-9 CASSLYRDGYTF TGTGCCAGCAGCTTATACAGGGATGGCTACACCTTC
16 TRBD2 - TRBJ2-3 TRBV6-4 CASSALAGTPGDTQYF TGTGCCAGCAGTGCGCTAGCGGGTACCCCGGGAGATACGCAGTATTTT
15 TRBD2 - TRBJ2-7 TRBV6-1 CASSEEAGGGYEQYF TGTGCCAGCAGTGAAGAGGCGGGAGGTGGGTACGAGCAGTACTTC
15 TRBD1 - TRBJ2-3 TRBV3-1/TRBV3-2 CASSPGGQGAGTQYF TGTGCCAGCAGCCCGGGTGGACAGGGGGCGGGTACGCAGTATTTT
17 - few TRBJ2-3 TRBV3-1/TRBV3-2 CASSQEGVGHFTDTQYF TGTGCCAGCAGCCAAGAAGGGGTGGGACACTTCACAGATACGCAGTATTTT
18 - - TRBJ2-5 TRBV1 CTSSRQWTSGSYQETQYF TGCACCAGCAGCCGACAGTGGACTAGCGGGAGTTACCAAGAGACCCAGTACTTC